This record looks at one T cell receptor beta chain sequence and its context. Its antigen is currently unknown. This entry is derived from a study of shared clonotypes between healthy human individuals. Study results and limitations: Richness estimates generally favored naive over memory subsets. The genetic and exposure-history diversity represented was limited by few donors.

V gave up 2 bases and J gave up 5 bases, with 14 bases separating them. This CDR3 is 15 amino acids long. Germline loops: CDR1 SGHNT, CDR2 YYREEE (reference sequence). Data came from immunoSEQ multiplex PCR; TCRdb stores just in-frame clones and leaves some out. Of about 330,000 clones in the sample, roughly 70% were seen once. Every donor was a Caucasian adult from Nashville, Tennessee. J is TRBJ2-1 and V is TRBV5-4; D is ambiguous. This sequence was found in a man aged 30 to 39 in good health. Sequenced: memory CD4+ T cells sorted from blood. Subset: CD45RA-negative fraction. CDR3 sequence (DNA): TGTGCCAGCAGCTTTGGTACCAGCCTAAACAATGAGCAGTTCTTC. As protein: CASSFGTSLNNEQFF.